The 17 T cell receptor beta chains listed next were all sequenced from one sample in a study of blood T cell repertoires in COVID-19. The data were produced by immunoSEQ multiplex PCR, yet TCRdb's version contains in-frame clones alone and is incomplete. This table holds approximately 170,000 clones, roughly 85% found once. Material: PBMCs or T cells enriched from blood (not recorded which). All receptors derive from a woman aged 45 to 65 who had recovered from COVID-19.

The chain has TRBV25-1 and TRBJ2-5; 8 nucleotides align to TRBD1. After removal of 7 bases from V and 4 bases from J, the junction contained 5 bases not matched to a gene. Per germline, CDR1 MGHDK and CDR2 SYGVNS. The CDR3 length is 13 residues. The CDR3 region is CASTTTGVETQYF. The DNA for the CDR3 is TGTGCCAGCACGACGACAGGGGTAGAGACCCAGTACTTC. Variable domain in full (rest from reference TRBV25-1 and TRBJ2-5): EADIYQTPRYLVIGTGKKITLECSQTMGHDKMYWYQQDPGMELHLIHYSYGVNSTEKGDLSSESTVSRIRTEHFPLTLESARPSHTSQYLCASTTTGVETQYFGPGTRLLVL.

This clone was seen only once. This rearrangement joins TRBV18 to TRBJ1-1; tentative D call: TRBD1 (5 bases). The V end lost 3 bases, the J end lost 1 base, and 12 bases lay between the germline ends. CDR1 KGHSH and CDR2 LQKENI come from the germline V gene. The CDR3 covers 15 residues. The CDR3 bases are TGTGCCAGCTCACCTTCCGACAGACCGAACACTGAAGCTTTCTTT. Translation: CASSPSDRPNTEAFF.

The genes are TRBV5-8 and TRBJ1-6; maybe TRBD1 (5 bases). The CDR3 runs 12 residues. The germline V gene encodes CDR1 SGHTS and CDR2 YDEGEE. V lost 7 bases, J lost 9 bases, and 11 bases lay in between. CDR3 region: CASRQSGSPLHF. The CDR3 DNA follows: TGTGCCAGCCGACAGTCGGGTTCACCCCTCCACTTT.

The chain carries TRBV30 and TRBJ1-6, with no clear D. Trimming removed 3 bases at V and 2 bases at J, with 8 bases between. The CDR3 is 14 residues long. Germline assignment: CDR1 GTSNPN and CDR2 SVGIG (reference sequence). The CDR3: CAWSKQAYNSPLHF. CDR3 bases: TGTGCCTGGAGCAAGCAGGCCTATAATTCACCCCTCCACTTT.

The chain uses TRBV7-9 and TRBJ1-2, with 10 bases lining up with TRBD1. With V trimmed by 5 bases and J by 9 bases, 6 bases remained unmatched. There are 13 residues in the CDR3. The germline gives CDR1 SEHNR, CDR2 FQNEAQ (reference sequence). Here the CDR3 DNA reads TGTGCCAGCAGCCCGGGACAGGGGAGGCGCTACACCTTC. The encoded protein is CASSPGQGRRYTF. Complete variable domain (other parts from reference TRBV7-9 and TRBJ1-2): DTGVSQNPRHKITKRGQNVTFRCDPISEHNRLYWYRQTLGQGPEFLTYFQNEAQLEKSRLLSDRFSAERPKGSFSTLEIQRTEQGDSAMYLCASSPGQGRRYTFGSGTRLTVV.

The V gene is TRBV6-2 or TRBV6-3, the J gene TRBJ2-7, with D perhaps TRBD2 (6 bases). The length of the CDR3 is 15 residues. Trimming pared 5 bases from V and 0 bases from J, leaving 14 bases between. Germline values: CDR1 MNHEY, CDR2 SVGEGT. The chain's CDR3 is CASSGRRANSYEQYV. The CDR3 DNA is TGTGCCAGCAGTGGCAGGAGGGCCAACTCCTACGAGCAGTACGTC.

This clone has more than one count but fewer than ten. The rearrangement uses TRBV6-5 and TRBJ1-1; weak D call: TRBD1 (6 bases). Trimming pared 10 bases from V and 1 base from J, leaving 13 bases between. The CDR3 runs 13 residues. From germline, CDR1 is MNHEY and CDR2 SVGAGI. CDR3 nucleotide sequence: TGTGCCACCTGGGGGCTGCAGAACACTGAAGCTTTCTTT. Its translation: CATWGLQNTEAFF.

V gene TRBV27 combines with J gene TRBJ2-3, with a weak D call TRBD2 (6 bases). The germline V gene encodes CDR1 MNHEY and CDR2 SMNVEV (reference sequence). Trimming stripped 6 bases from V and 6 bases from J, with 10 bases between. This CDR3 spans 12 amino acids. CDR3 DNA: TGTGCCAGCAGCCCTCGGGGGGATACGCAGTATTTT. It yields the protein CASSPRGDTQYF.

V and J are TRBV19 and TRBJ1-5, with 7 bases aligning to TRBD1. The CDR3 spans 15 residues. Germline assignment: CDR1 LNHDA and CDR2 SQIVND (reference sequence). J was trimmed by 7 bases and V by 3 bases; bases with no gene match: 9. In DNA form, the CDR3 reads TGTGCCAGTAGTATTCCTGGCAGGGGGGACCAGCCCCAGCATTTT. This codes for CASSIPGRGDQPQHF.

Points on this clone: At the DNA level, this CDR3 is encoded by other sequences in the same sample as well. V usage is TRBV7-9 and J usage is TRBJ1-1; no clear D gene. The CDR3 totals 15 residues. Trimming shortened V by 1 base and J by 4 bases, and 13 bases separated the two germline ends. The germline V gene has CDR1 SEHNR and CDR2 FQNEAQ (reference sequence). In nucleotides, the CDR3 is TGTGCCAGCAGCTTAGGGGAGCGGGTCGGCACTGAAGCTTTCTTT. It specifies CASSLGERVGTEAFF.

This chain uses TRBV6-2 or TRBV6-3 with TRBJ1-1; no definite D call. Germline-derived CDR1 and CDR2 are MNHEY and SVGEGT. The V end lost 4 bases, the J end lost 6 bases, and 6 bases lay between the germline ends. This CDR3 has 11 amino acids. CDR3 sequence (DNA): TGTGCCAGCAGTTTGGGCCCTGAAGCTTTCTTT. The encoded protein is CASSLGPEAFF.

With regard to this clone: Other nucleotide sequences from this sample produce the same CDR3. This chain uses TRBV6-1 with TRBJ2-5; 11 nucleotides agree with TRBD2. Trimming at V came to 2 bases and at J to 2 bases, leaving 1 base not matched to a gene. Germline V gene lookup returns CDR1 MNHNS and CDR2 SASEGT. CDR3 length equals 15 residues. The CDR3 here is CASSELAGGQETQYF. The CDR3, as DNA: TGTGCCAGCAGTGAATTAGCGGGGGGGCAAGAGACCCAGTACTTC.

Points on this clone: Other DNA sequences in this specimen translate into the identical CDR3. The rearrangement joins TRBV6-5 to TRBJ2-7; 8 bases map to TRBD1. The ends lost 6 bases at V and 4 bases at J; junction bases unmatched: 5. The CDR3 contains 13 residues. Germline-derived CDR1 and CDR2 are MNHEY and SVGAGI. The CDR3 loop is CASRPGGSYEQYV. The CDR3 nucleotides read TGTGCCAGCAGGCCAGGGGGCTCATACGAGCAGTACGTC.

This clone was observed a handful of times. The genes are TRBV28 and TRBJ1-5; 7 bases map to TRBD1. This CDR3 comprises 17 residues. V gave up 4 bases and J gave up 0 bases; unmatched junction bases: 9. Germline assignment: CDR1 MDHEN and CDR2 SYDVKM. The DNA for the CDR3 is TGTGCCAGCAGTTCCCCGGGGGGGACAGTTAGCAATCAGCCCCAGCATTTT. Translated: CASSSPGGTVSNQPQHF.

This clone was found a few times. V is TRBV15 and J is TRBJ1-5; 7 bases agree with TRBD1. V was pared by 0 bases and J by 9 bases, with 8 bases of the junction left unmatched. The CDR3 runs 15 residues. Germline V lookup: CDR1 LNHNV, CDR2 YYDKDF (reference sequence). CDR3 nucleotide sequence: TGTGCCACCAGCAGAGATCCGACAGGGAAAAGGCCCCAGCATTTT. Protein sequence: CATSRDPTGKRPQHF.

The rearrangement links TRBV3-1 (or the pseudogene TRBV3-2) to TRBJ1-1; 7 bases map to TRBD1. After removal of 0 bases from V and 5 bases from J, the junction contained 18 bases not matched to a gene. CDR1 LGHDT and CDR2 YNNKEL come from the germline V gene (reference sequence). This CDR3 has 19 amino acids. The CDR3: CASSQDPPTGTFVATEAFF. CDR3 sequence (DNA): TGTGCCAGCAGCCAAGATCCCCCGACAGGGACCTTCGTTGCTACTGAAGCTTTCTTT.

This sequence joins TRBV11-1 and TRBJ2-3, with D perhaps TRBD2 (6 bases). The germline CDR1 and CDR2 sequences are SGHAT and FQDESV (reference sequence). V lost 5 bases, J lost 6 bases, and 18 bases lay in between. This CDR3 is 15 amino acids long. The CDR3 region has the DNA TGTGCCAGCAGCCAACGGGGCGGGGTCGGGGATACGCAGTATTTT. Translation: CASSQRGGVGDTQYF.